Each of the 6 T cell receptor beta chains below was sequenced from the same sample in a study of memory CD4+ T cells and cytomegalovirus serostatus. The sort gate was single viable CD3+CD4+CD8-CD45RO+ cells for memory CD4+ T cells. Only in-frame clones appear in the TCRdb table, and some are missing; sequencing was by immunoSEQ multiplex PCR. The repertoire holds some 35,000 clones, 79% seen once, with around 5.2% in the top ten. The sequenced sample was memory CD4+ T cells from blood. The receptor source for this set is an adult in good health and CMV-seropositive.

This clone was seen only once. The chain carries TRBV6-1 and TRBJ2-1; D call uncertain. CDR3 size: 13 residues. The V end lost 2 bases, the J end lost 15 bases, and 17 bases lay between the germline ends. Looked up from germline, CDR1 is MNHNS and CDR2 is SASEGT. CDR3 coding DNA: TGTGCCAGCAGTGAAAGGTTCGGCGACGAGACGTTCTTC. Residues: CASSERFGDETFF.

This rearrangement joins TRBV2 to TRBJ2-3; perhaps TRBD2 as D (6 bases). Trimming took 6 bases from V and 4 from J, leaving 8 bases between them. This CDR3 contains 12 residues. Looked up from germline, CDR1 is SNHLY and CDR2 is FYNNEI. As DNA, the CDR3 is TGTGCCAGCAGACCGGGAGCAGATACGCAGTATTTT. Translated: CASRPGADTQYF.

V usage is TRBV2 and J usage is TRBJ2-1; D might be TRBD1 (5 bases). The V end was cut by 0 bases, the J end by 10 bases, with 13 bases between. This CDR3 is built from 14 residues. The germline gives CDR1 SNHLY, CDR2 FYNNEI. The CDR3 nucleotides are TGTGCCAGCAGTGAAGCGGGAAAGCAGGGAGAGCAGTTCTTC. Amino acids: CASSEAGKQGEQFF.

The V call is TRBV9, the J call TRBJ1-6, with 9 nucleotides matching TRBD1. This CDR3 spans 15 amino acids. After removal of 3 bases from V and 8 bases from J, the junction contained 6 bases not matched to a gene. Germline CDR1 reads SGDLS; CDR2 reads YYNGEE. In nucleotides, the CDR3 is TGTGCCAGCAGCGACCAGACAGGGGGACATTCACCCCTCCACTTT. This translates into CASSDQTGGHSPLHF. Together with reference TRBV9 and TRBJ1-6, the CDR3 gives the full variable domain: DSGVTQTPKHLITATGQRVTLRCSPRSGDLSVYWYQQSLDQGLQFLIQYYNGEERAKGNILERFSAQQFPDLHSELNLSSLELGDSALYFCASSDQTGGHSPLHFGNGTRLTVT.

The chain carries TRBV6-5 and TRBJ1-4; D uncertain. V lost 7 bases and J 3 bases, leaving 15 bases between the germline ends. Per germline, CDR1 MNHEY and CDR2 SVGAGI. The CDR3 covers 15 residues. This chain's CDR3 is CASTQRLLPNEKLFF. CDR3 nucleotides: TGTGCCAGCACTCAAAGGTTGCTCCCTAATGAAAAACTGTTTTTT.

V usage is TRBV18 and J usage is TRBJ1-2; no clear D gene. Trimming removed 3 bases at V and 2 bases at J, with 7 bases between. Looked up from germline, CDR1 is KGHSH and CDR2 is LQKENI. The CDR3 runs 13 residues. In DNA form, the CDR3 reads TGTGCCAGCTCACCTACGGTGAACTATGGCTACACCTTC. Translated: CASSPTVNYGYTF. Complete variable domain (other parts from reference TRBV18 and TRBJ1-2): NAGVMQNPRHLVRRRGQEARLRCSPMKGHSHVYWYRQLPEEGLKFMVYLQKENIIDESGMPKERFSAEFPKEGPSILRIQQVVRGDSAAYFCASSPTVNYGYTFGSGTRLTVV.